The 13 T cell receptor beta chains reported below all come from one sample, sequenced in a study of blood T cell repertoires in COVID-19. Profiling relied on immunoSEQ multiplex PCR, and the TCRdb table lists in-frame clones only, not all of them. The data show about 150,000 clones, more than 70% seen once. Specimen: peripheral blood. These TCRs come from a man between 45 and 60 years old who had recovered from COVID-19.

The rearrangement uses TRBV5-5 and TRBJ2-5, with TRBD1 matching 11 bases. Germline V gives CDR1 SGHKS, CDR2 YYEKEE (reference sequence). This CDR3 spans 16 amino acids. V trimming: 0 bases; J trimming: 2 bases; junction bases outside the gene matches: 3. CDR3 nucleotides: TGTGCCAGCAGCTTGGGGACAGGGGGCGGGCAAGAGACCCAGTACTTC. It translates to CASSLGTGGGQETQYF.

The chain uses TRBV19 and TRBJ2-2, with D tentatively TRBD2 (7 bases). In germline, CDR1 is LNHDA, CDR2 SQIVND (reference sequence). V was pared by 2 bases and J by 5 bases, with 9 bases between. The CDR3 has 14 residues. The CDR3 loop reads CASSIRGATGELFF. The CDR3 nucleotides read TGTGCCAGTAGTATACGGGGGGCGACCGGGGAGCTGTTTTTT.

The chain couples TRBV20-1 to TRBJ2-7, with D possibly TRBD1 on 6 matching bases. The germline V gene encodes CDR1 DFQATT and CDR2 SNEGSKA (reference sequence). This CDR3 has 14 residues. V was cut by 3 bases and J by 4 bases, with 16 bases left in between. The CDR3, as DNA: TGCAGTGCTAGTAGGCAGGGGAATCAATACGAGCAGTACTTC. Amino acid sequence: CSASRQGNQYEQYF.

V is TRBV21-1 and J is TRBJ1-4; TRBD1, the D gene given by the table, was not confirmed from the DNA. TRBV21-1 is marked as a pseudogene. CDR3 size: 15 residues. The CDR3 here is CASSGGQGRGEKLFF. DNA for the CDR3: TGTGCCAGCAGCGGCGGACAGGGGAGGGGAGAAAAACTGTTTTTT.

V gene TRBV5-3 combines with J gene TRBJ2-7; D possibly corresponds to TRBD2 (5 bases). TRBV5-3 qualifies as an ORF whose function is uncertain. V was trimmed by 4 bases and J by 12 bases, leaving 11 bases between them. The CDR3 spans 10 residues. CDR3 sequence reads: CARSPDYLYF. As DNA, the CDR3 is TGTGCCAGAAGCCCCGACTATCTGTACTTC.

The V gene is TRBV5-4, the J gene TRBJ2-7; 7 nucleotides match TRBD2. This CDR3 is built from 15 residues. Per germline, CDR1 SGHNT and CDR2 YYREEE (reference sequence). Unmatched junction bases numbered 10, after V lost 4 bases and J lost 3 bases. The DNA for the CDR3 is TGTGCCAGCAGCCCCCCGGGGGGAGTTAGCTACGAGCAGTACTTC. Translating it yields CASSPPGGVSYEQYF.

The chain uses TRBV11-2 and TRBJ2-1; a possible D gene is TRBD2 (7 bases). The CDR3 extends over 16 amino acids. CDR1 SGHAT and CDR2 FQNNGV come from the germline V gene. V was clipped by 7 bases and J by 2 bases, with 18 bases between them. CDR3: CASILGGGGPYNEQFF. The CDR3 DNA sequence: TGTGCCAGCATCCTCGGAGGCGGGGGCCCCTACAATGAGCAGTTCTTC.

The rearrangement uses TRBV7-2 and TRBJ2-7; 9 bases agree with TRBD2. Trimming at V came to 4 bases and at J to 2 bases, leaving 6 bases not matched to a gene. Per the germline V gene, CDR1 is SGHTA and CDR2 is FQGNSA. The CDR3 contains 15 residues. The CDR3 sequence: CASSSSLAGPYEQYF. DNA for the CDR3: TGTGCCAGCAGCTCATCCCTAGCGGGACCCTACGAGCAGTACTTC.

The chain is built from TRBV28 and TRBJ2-6; perhaps TRBD2 as D (6 bases). Germline V CDR1 and CDR2: MDHEN, SYDVKM. Trimming stripped 5 bases from V and 0 bases from J, with 11 bases between. There are 16 residues in the CDR3. Written as DNA, the CDR3 is TGTGCCAGCAGTAGGGACTTTAGCTCTGGGGCCAACGTCCTGACTTTC. Protein: CASSRDFSSGANVLTF.

This chain connects TRBV5-1 to TRBJ2-7; 15 positions match TRBD2. J was trimmed by 4 bases and V by 1 base; bases with no gene match: 12. Looked up from germline, CDR1 is SGHRS and CDR2 is YFSETQ. CDR3 length: 19 residues. The DNA for the CDR3 is TGCGCCAGCAGCTTGCGGACTAGCGGGAGGGCCTCCATATTATACGAGCAGTACTTC. This translates into CASSLRTSGRASILYEQYF.

CDR3 in DNA: TGTGCCAGCAGTTATCTAGCGGGAGAAATAAGTGAGCAGTTCTTC. This codes for CASSYLAGEISEQFF. The V gene is TRBV6-7, the J gene TRBJ2-1, with TRBD2 matching 10 bases. TRBV6-7 is an ORF, with its function uncertain. The J segment lost 9 bases and the V segment lost 3 bases, leaving 8 bases of the junction unmatched. The CDR3 loop spans 15 amino acids.

The chain links TRBV29-1 to TRBJ2-4; 9 bases match TRBD1. Germline V gene sequence: CDR1 SQVTM, CDR2 ANQGSEA. There are 11 residues in the CDR3. With V trimmed by 6 bases and J by 9 bases, 3 bases remained unmatched. The chain's CDR3 is CSVGTGIIQYF. CDR3 in DNA: TGCAGCGTCGGGACAGGGATCATTCAGTACTTC.

The chain carries TRBV9 and TRBJ2-7; possibly TRBD2 for D (5 bases). V lost 0 bases and J lost 2, with 12 bases in between. Germline V gene lookup returns CDR1 SGDLS and CDR2 YYNGEE. This CDR3 comprises 15 residues. The CDR3 bases are TGTGCCAGCAGCGTAGAGGTCGGGATCACCTACGAGCAGTACTTC. This codes for CASSVEVGITYEQYF.